Below, 20 T cell receptor beta chains from the same sample are listed, as sequenced in a study of cytomegalovirus exposure and HLA in healthy donors. Repertoires were generated with immunoSEQ multiplex PCR, while TCRdb's copy carries only in-frame clones and drops some. The sample has 60,000 to 80,000 clones, about 93% seen once. The sequenced sample was PBMCs. The receptors come from a young woman in good health and CMV-seropositive.

The chain has TRBV28 and TRBJ1-1; D call uncertain. The V end was cut by 6 bases, the J end by 4 bases, with 15 bases between. The CDR3 runs 14 residues. Looked up from germline, CDR1 is MDHEN and CDR2 is SYDVKM. CDR3 amino acids: CASSLTIPSTEAFF. The CDR3 bases are TGTGCCAGCAGCCTCACTATACCCAGCACTGAAGCTTTCTTT.

The rearrangement uses TRBV27 and TRBJ1-5, with 7 bases aligning to TRBD1. This CDR3 has 14 amino acids. V lost 6 bases to trimming and J lost 5 bases; unmatched junction nucleotides: 7. Germline-derived CDR1 and CDR2 are MNHEY and SMNVEV (reference sequence). In DNA form, the CDR3 reads TGTGCCAGCAGGTCACAGGGGTGGGATCAGCCCCAGCATTTT. Protein sequence: CASRSQGWDQPQHF.

This clone has only one observation. V is TRBV19 and J is TRBJ2-1, with 11 bases aligning to TRBD2. In germline, CDR1 is LNHDA, CDR2 SQIVND (reference sequence). The CDR3 has 15 amino acids. J was trimmed by 7 bases and V by 5 bases; bases with no gene match: 7. The CDR3 DNA follows: TGTGCCAGTAGTCTAGCGGGAGGTATTGGGAATGAGCAGTTCTTC. Its protein product is CASSLAGGIGNEQFF.

CDR3 region: CASSLGQFSSYEQYF. The CDR3 nucleotides are TGTGCCAGCAGCTTAGGACAGTTTAGCTCCTACGAGCAGTACTTC. The V and J genes are TRBV11-2 and TRBJ2-7; weak D call: TRBD1 (5 bases). The CDR3 loop spans 15 amino acids. Per germline, CDR1 SGHAT and CDR2 FQNNGV. V lost 1 base to trimming and J lost 0 bases, with 10 bases between them.

This sequence joins TRBV7-9 and TRBJ2-7; D gene unclear. V was clipped by 0 bases and J by 4 bases, with 4 bases between them. The CDR3 covers 12 residues. Per the germline V gene, CDR1 is SEHNR and CDR2 is FQNEAQ (reference sequence). CDR3 DNA: TGTGCCAGCAGCTTAGCCAATTACGAGCAGTACTTC. Translated: CASSLANYEQYF.

The chain employs TRBV4-2 and TRBJ1-2; the D is unclear. From germline, CDR1 is LGHNA and CDR2 YNFKEQ. CDR3 length equals 16 residues. Trimming took 1 base from V and 3 from J, leaving 15 bases between them. This CDR3 is CASSQVGAGKDYGYTF. Written as DNA, the CDR3 is TGTGCCAGCAGCCAAGTGGGTGCGGGGAAGGACTATGGCTACACCTTC.

The chain recombines TRBV15 with TRBJ1-5; D perhaps matches TRBD1 (6 bases). CDR1 LNHNV and CDR2 YYDKDF come from the germline V gene (reference sequence). Trimming took 0 bases from V and 2 from J, leaving 14 bases between them. The CDR3 contains 17 residues. CDR3 nucleotides: TGTGCCACCAGCAGAGATCGCGGGGGCGCGGGCAATCAGCCCCAGCATTTT. Translating gives CATSRDRGGAGNQPQHF.

V gene TRBV11-3 combines with J gene TRBJ2-5; 8 nucleotides align to TRBD1. CDR3 length: 17 residues. The V and J ends lost 1 base and 5 bases, in that order; junction bases with no gene match: 12. Germline CDR1 is SGHNT and CDR2 is YENEEA. The chain's CDR3 is CASSLAPGRGREETQYF. The CDR3 DNA sequence: TGTGCCAGCAGCTTAGCCCCGGGCAGGGGGCGAGAGGAGACCCAGTACTTC.

The chain recombines TRBV27 with TRBJ2-5; TRBD1 matches at 8 bases. The CDR3 is made up of 13 amino acids. Trimming removed 6 bases from V and 7 bases from J; junction bases left unmatched: 7. Per germline, CDR1 MNHEY and CDR2 SMNVEV (reference sequence). CDR3 bases: TGTGCCAGCAGCTCGGGACAGGTGGTGACCCAGTACTTC. This codes for CASSSGQVVTQYF.

V and J are TRBV6-6 and TRBJ2-3, with D tentatively TRBD2 (6 bases). Per the germline V gene, CDR1 is MNHNY and CDR2 is SVGAGI (reference sequence). V dropped 5 bases and J dropped 0 bases, with 12 bases sitting between them. CDR3 length: 15 residues. CDR3 in amino acids: CASSVQRASTDTQYF. CDR3 in DNA: TGTGCCAGCAGTGTCCAGCGGGCAAGCACAGATACGCAGTATTTT.

V gene TRBV7-9 combines with J gene TRBJ2-5; 14 bases map to TRBD2. Germline V gives CDR1 SEHNR, CDR2 FQNEAQ (reference sequence). The CDR3 totals 16 residues. J gave up 6 bases and V 5 bases, and 8 bases lay outside the gene matches. The CDR3 DNA reads as TGTGCCAGCAGCCCGGCAAGACTAGCGGGGGGGAAGACCCAGTACTTC. Translation gives CASSPARLAGGKTQYF.

The genes are TRBV6-1 and TRBJ1-3; D perhaps matches TRBD1 (6 bases). The germline V gene has CDR1 MNHNS and CDR2 SASEGT. This CDR3 is 13 amino acids long. CDR3 in amino acids: CGGGTGTGNTIYF. CDR3 DNA: TGTGGGGGGGGCACCGGGACAGGAAACACCATATATTTT.

The chain combines TRBV7-2 with TRBJ1-2, with TRBD1 matching 9 bases. CDR3 length equals 13 residues. Germline trimming cut 3 bases from V and 8 bases from J; bases unmatched to any gene: 4. Germline V gene lookup returns CDR1 SGHTA and CDR2 FQGNSA. CDR3 residues: CASSFRQGEGYTF. The CDR3 DNA sequence: TGTGCCAGCAGCTTTCGACAGGGGGAGGGCTACACCTTC.

The V gene is TRBV5-4, the J gene TRBJ2-7; D is perhaps TRBD2 (6 bases). Germline V gene sequence: CDR1 SGHNT, CDR2 YYREEE (reference sequence). Trimming stripped 4 bases from V and 3 bases from J, with 17 bases between. The CDR3 loop spans 15 amino acids. The CDR3: CASSTGGVGSYEQYF. The CDR3 DNA reads TGTGCCAGCAGCACTGGAGGCGTCGGGAGCTACGAGCAGTACTTC.

In nucleotides, the CDR3 is TGTGCCAGCAGCCAGGAGGCGAGTTCGGCAGGTGGCTACACCTTC. Its translation is CASSQEASSAGGYTF. The chain links TRBV7-9 to TRBJ1-2; D gene ambiguous. This CDR3 region has 15 residues. Deletions cut 5 bases from V and 7 bases from J, with 20 bases between. CDR1 SEHNR and CDR2 FQNEAQ come from the germline V gene (reference sequence).

V is TRBV18 and J is TRBJ1-4; 8 bases are a match to TRBD1. Germline V lookup: CDR1 KGHSH, CDR2 LQKENI. Trimming at V came to 3 bases and at J to 8 bases, leaving 5 bases not matched to a gene. The CDR3 is 14 residues long. The DNA for the CDR3 is TGTGCCAGCTCACCTTCAGGGGGCCGGGAAAAACTGTTTTTT. It is translated as CASSPSGGREKLFF.

The chain has TRBV4-2 and TRBJ2-1; D is unclear. Germline V gene lookup returns CDR1 LGHNA and CDR2 YNFKEQ. The CDR3 spans 16 residues. V was cut by 9 bases and J by 0 bases, with 18 bases left in between. CDR3 DNA: TGTGCCAGTACCCCCGCCCTGAAGAGCTCCTACAATGAGCAGTTCTTC. This translates into CASTPALKSSYNEQFF.

The chain has TRBV14 and TRBJ2-1, with D unresolved. This CDR3 has 14 amino acids. Germline assignment: CDR1 SGHDN and CDR2 FVKESK. The germline V and J ends were trimmed by 0 bases and 4 bases, with 7 bases remaining between them. The CDR3 DNA reads as TGTGCCAGCAGCCAAGACGCGAGATACAATGAGCAGTTCTTC. Translated, it gives CASSQDARYNEQFF.

The J gene is TRBJ2-1, the V gene TRBV5-6; possibly TRBD1 for D (5 bases). Germline CDR1 reads SGHDT; CDR2 reads YYEEEE. Trimming stripped 4 bases from V and 0 bases from J, with 8 bases between. The CDR3 sequence is 14 residues long. DNA for the CDR3: TGTGCCAGCAGCGGGGCAAGCTCCTACAATGAGCAGTTCTTC. Protein: CASSGASSYNEQFF. Full variable domain (rest looked up from reference TRBV5-6 and TRBJ2-1): DAGVTQSPTHLIKTRGQQVTLRCSPKSGHDTVSWYQQALGQGPQFIFQYYEEEERQRGNFPDRFSGHQFPNYSSELNVNALLLGDSALYLCASSGASSYNEQFFGPGTRLTVL.

This clone was detected once. The V call is TRBV7-2, the J call TRBJ2-7; 10 bases are a match to TRBD2. Looked up from germline, CDR1 is SGHTA and CDR2 is FQGNSA. With 4 bases clipped from V and 4 bases from J, the junction kept 7 bases outside the gene matches. CDR3 size: 15 residues. As DNA, the CDR3 is TGTGCCAGCAGCTCAACACTAGCGGGAAATTACGAGCAGTACTTC. It is translated as CASSSTLAGNYEQYF.